This is a list of T cell receptor beta chains from one sample in a study of CD8+CD57+ T cells in acquired aplastic anemia. TCRdb fed the reads into MiXCR, producing one record per CDR3 protein. The sample lists hundreds of thousands of distinct CDR3 sequences, 56% seen once, with 1.3% in the top ten. The material sequenced was sorted CD4+, CD8+, or CD8+CD57+ T cells (not recorded which) from PBMCs. The receptor source for this set is a human donor with aplastic anemia. Both conserved end residues are part of each CDR3. Fields, in order: clone size, D gene, V gene, J gene, CDR3 DNA, CDR3 protein. D genes are given only for firm matches. For some rows the clone size is stated as once, few or many, or as a class when expanded; others skip it.

many	-	TRBV7-3	TRBJ1-1	TGTGCCAGCAGCCCATTAGCAGGTGAAGCTTTCTTT	CASSPLAGEAFF
-	-	TRBV9	TRBJ2-7	TGTGCCAGCAGCGTATCCTCCAGCCCAACCTACGAGCAGTACTTC	CASSVSSSPTYEQYF
few	-	TRBV2	TRBJ2-7	TGTGCCAGCATAGGGGGATACGAGCAGTACTTC	CASIGGYEQYF
once	TRBD1	TRBV9	TRBJ1-2	TGTGCCAGCAGCGTCGGGACAGGGCGACAGGATGGCTACACCTTC	CASSVGTGRQDGYTF
-	-	TRBV2	TRBJ2-2	TGTGCCAGCAAGGGGGGAGGAGGGGAGCTGTTTTTT	CASKGGGGELFF
-	-	TRBV7-9	TRBJ1-6	TGTGCCAGCAGCTTAGGACAGGACTATTCACCCCTCCACTTT	CASSLGQDYSPLHF
-	TRBD2	TRBV10-3	TRBJ2-1	TGTGCCATCAGTGGCGGGACTAGCGGGATCTATGAGCAGTTCTTC	CAISGGTSGIYEQFF
once	TRBD1	TRBV7-9	TRBJ2-7	TGTGCCAGCAGCTTAATGATCGGGACAGGTGCCTACGAGCAGTACTTC	CASSLMIGTGAYEQYF
-	-	TRBV9	TRBJ2-7	TGTGCCAGCAGCGTAGAGGGCCATATCCCACAATACGAGCAGTACTTC	CASSVEGHIPQYEQYF
-	TRBD2	TRBV29-1	TRBJ2-7	TGCAGCTTGGGCTCTAGCGGGGTTCCGTACGAGCAGTACTTC	CSLGSSGVPYEQYF
many	TRBD2	TRBV6-5	TRBJ2-1	TGTGCCAGCAGTTTCATCGCAGCGGGGGGGTACAATGAGCAGTTCTTC	CASSFIAAGGYNEQFF